The clone carrying this T cell receptor beta chain was observed once. This record comes from a study of blood T cell repertoires in COVID-19. The wider study: Material from acute and convalescent COVID-19 was sourced from the United States, Italy and Spain. Sources were T cells, B-cell-depleted T cells, or PBMCs; the material itself was cDNA or gDNA.

Authors' processing steps: Quantification of nucleated cells was approximated via reference gene primer amplification. Sequenced by immunoSEQ multiplex PCR; TCRdb stores in-frame clones only, minus some. V and J calls and clone size are given by that table; D and trimming were obtained from the DNA. The sample shows approximately 300,000 clones, roughly 84% of them seen only once. Specimen: peripheral blood. This sequence was found in a man in his forties or fifties with active or convalescent COVID-19.

CDR3 sequence: CASSQVADGTEAFF. The CDR3 coding sequence is TGTGCCAGCAGCCAAGTGGCGGATGGGACTGAAGCTTTCTTT. This sequence joins TRBV3-1 (or the pseudogene TRBV3-2) and TRBJ1-1, with no clear D. The CDR3 contains 14 residues. The germline V and J ends were trimmed by 1 base and 5 bases, with 11 bases remaining between them. Germline loops: CDR1 LGHDT, CDR2 YNNKEL (reference sequence).